This entry lists 29 T cell receptor beta chains sequenced from one sample in a study of naive and memory T cell subsets. The study, taken as a whole, reports: Especially in CD8 cells, naive repertoires contained a few larger clonotypes, possibly CD45RA-re-expressing memory cells.

The beta constant-region primer was an equimolar mix of two oligonucleotides covering TRBC1 and TRBC2. The ligated cDNA underwent four PCR rounds using SP2 and nested alpha and beta constant-region primers. TCRdb analysed the UMI-ligation and nested PCR reads with MiXCR anew, one entry per CDR3 protein. The sample yields 85,000 to 130,000 distinct CDR3 sequences, around 13% seen once. The antigens of these receptors remain unknown. Sequenced material: naive CD8+ T cells from blood. These receptors originate from a human donor in good health.

This clonotype was seen repeatedly, ten times or more. The rearrangement uses TRBV21-1 and TRBJ1-2; the table's D call TRBD1 went unverified against the DNA. TRBV21-1 is described as a pseudogene. The CDR3 extends over 16 amino acids. The CDR3 region has the DNA TGTGCCAGCAGCGCCGTCCCGGGACAGGGGAACTATGGCTACACCTTC. Residues: CASSAVPGQGNYGYTF.

The CDR3 here is CASSFGTNSPLHF. The CDR3 DNA sequence: TGTGCCAGCAGCTTTGGGACAAATTCACCCCTCCACTTT. The V and J genes are TRBV7-9 and TRBJ1-6; perhaps TRBD1 as D (6 bases). Between the trimmed V and J ends, which lost 3 bases and 7 bases, there was a span of 7 bases. Germline values: CDR1 SEHNR, CDR2 FQNEAQ (reference sequence). The CDR3 consists of 13 residues.

This clonotype was observed a handful of times. V and J are TRBV11-2 and TRBJ2-5; 9 nucleotides align to TRBD2. V was pared by 1 base and J by 1 base, with 7 bases of the junction left unmatched. Germline values: CDR1 SGHAT, CDR2 FQNNGV. CDR3 length: 17 residues. As DNA, the CDR3 is TGTGCCAGCAGCTTAGTAATACAGCGGGGGGCCCAAGAGACCCAGTACTTC. It is translated as CASSLVIQRGAQETQYF.

This clonotype has just a few counts. The rearrangement links TRBV10-3 to TRBJ2-7, with D perhaps TRBD1 or TRBD2 (6 bases each). The CDR3 contains 13 residues. Germline-derived CDR1 and CDR2 are ENHRY and SYGVKD. V dropped 6 bases and J dropped 3 bases, with 12 bases sitting between them. CDR3 in amino acids: CAIRGGQSYEQYF. CDR3 DNA: TGTGCCATCAGGGGGGGACAAAGCTACGAGCAGTACTTC.

This clonotype has just a few counts. This chain uses TRBV20-1 with TRBJ2-7, with 7 bases lining up with TRBD2. V was clipped by 2 bases and J by 0 bases; unmatched bases: 7. The CDR3 runs to 15 residues. Germline V gene sequence: CDR1 DFQATT, CDR2 SNEGSKA (reference sequence). This CDR3 reads CSARHRDYVSYEQYF. For the CDR3, the DNA is TGCAGTGCTAGACACCGGGACTACGTCTCCTACGAGCAGTACTTC.

This clonotype was observed a few times. The chain has TRBV20-1 and TRBJ2-1; TRBD1 might be the D (6 bases). This CDR3 contains 13 residues. With 0 bases removed from V and 8 bases from J, the gap between germline ends came to 11 bases. The germline CDR1 and CDR2 sequences are DFQATT and SNEGSKA (reference sequence). The CDR3 region is CSAREQGYYEQFF. DNA of the CDR3: TGCAGTGCTAGAGAACAGGGTTATTATGAGCAGTTCTTC.

This clonotype was counted a single time. The junction and the germline gene differ at one end; a read error may be behind it. The V gene is TRBV20-1, the J gene TRBJ1-4, with D uncertain. Germline lookup yields CDR1 DFQATT and CDR2 SNEGSKA (reference sequence). The CDR3 has 14 amino acids. The CDR3 loop reads CSAREFATNEKPFF. The DNA for the CDR3 is TGCAGTGCTAGAGAATTCGCAACTAATGAAAAACCGTTTTTT.

This clonotype has a handful of counts. The gene calls are TRBV9 and TRBJ2-7, with TRBD2 matching over 7 bases. The J segment lost 3 bases and the V segment lost 0 bases, leaving 9 bases of the junction unmatched. This CDR3 comprises 16 residues. The germline V gene has CDR1 SGDLS and CDR2 YYNGEE. CDR3 amino acids: CASSVGGGVADYEQYF. For the CDR3, the DNA is TGTGCCAGCAGCGTAGGGGGGGGAGTCGCGGACTACGAGCAGTACTTC.

The chain is built from TRBV15 and TRBJ1-2; 9 bases align to TRBD1. In germline, CDR1 is LNHNV, CDR2 YYDKDF (reference sequence). CDR3 length equals 15 residues. The J segment lost 2 bases and the V segment lost 3 bases, leaving 4 bases of the junction unmatched. This CDR3 is CATSSPGTGNYGYTF. CDR3 DNA: TGTGCCACCAGCAGTCCCGGGACAGGGAACTATGGCTACACCTTC.

This clonotype has only a few counts. Written as DNA, the CDR3 is TGCGCCAGCAGCCAAGATCACGGACAGGGATCCTACGAGCAGTACTTC. It encodes CASSQDHGQGSYEQYF. The chain employs TRBV4-3 and TRBJ2-7; 8 bases align to TRBD1. V gave up 0 bases and J gave up 1 base; unmatched junction bases: 5. This CDR3 comprises 16 residues. Germline loops: CDR1 LGHNA, CDR2 YSLEER.

The CDR3 region has the DNA TGTGCCAGCAGCCAGGGGAACGAGCAGTACTTC. Encoded protein: CASSQGNEQYF. The rearrangement joins TRBV16 to TRBJ2-7; D uncertain. Germline assignment: CDR1 KGHSY and CDR2 FQNENV. The CDR3 sequence is 11 residues long. V was trimmed by 3 bases and J by 5 bases, leaving 5 bases between them.

The sample holds many counts of this clonotype. The chain carries TRBV7-9 and TRBJ1-1, with 10 bases fitting TRBD1. This CDR3 comprises 15 residues. Looked up from germline, CDR1 is SEHNR and CDR2 is FQNEAQ (reference sequence). V dropped 4 bases and J dropped 1; count of bases not matched to a gene: 3. CDR3 in amino acids: CASSWGQGQNTEAFF. The CDR3 DNA reads as TGTGCCAGCAGCTGGGGACAGGGGCAGAACACTGAAGCTTTCTTT.

The chain couples TRBV14 to TRBJ1-2, with D tentatively TRBD1 (5 bases). The germline V gene has CDR1 SGHDN and CDR2 FVKESK. V was cut by 4 bases and J by 4 bases, with 16 bases left in between. The CDR3 is made up of 15 amino acids. The CDR3, as DNA: TGTGCCAGCAGCCGAGGTTTCGAGGGGACCTATGGCTACACCTTC. Its translation: CASSRGFEGTYGYTF.

J is TRBJ2-1 and V is TRBV7-2, with 8 bases fitting TRBD2. This CDR3 spans 15 amino acids. With 2 bases clipped from V and 4 bases from J, the junction kept 4 bases outside the gene matches. Germline V gives CDR1 SGHTA, CDR2 FQGNSA. The chain's CDR3 is CASSLSGGPYNEQFF. In DNA form, the CDR3 reads TGTGCCAGCAGCTTAAGCGGGGGCCCGTACAATGAGCAGTTCTTC.

In its sample, this clonotype was seen a few times. V is TRBV7-9 and J is TRBJ1-1, with no clear D. The V gene lost 0 bases and the J gene lost 8 bases, with 7 bases spanning the gap. The germline V gene encodes CDR1 SEHNR and CDR2 FQNEAQ (reference sequence). The CDR3 contains 12 residues. CDR3 sequence: CASSLANGEAFF. The CDR3 DNA follows: TGTGCCAGCAGCTTAGCAAACGGCGAAGCTTTCTTT.

This chain uses TRBV5-6 with TRBJ2-7; D is uncertain. The germline V gene has CDR1 SGHDT and CDR2 YYEEEE. Between the trimmed V and J ends, which lost 5 bases and 4 bases, there was a span of 16 bases. The CDR3 totals 14 residues. The CDR3 coding sequence is TGTGCCAGCAGTCCCAATAGAATATCGTACGAGCAGTACTTC. Its translation is CASSPNRISYEQYF.

In its sample, this clonotype was seen a few times. The rearrangement joins TRBV27 to TRBJ2-7; tentatively, D is TRBD1 or TRBD2 (5 bases each). CDR1 is MNHEY and CDR2 is SMNVEV in the germline V gene (reference sequence). The CDR3 consists of 16 residues. V was trimmed by 5 bases and J by 2 bases, leaving 19 bases between them. The CDR3 loop is CASSPPIEGIPYEQYF. DNA of the CDR3: TGTGCCAGCAGTCCTCCCATAGAGGGGATCCCCTACGAGCAGTACTTC.

The chain couples TRBV13 to TRBJ2-7; D may be TRBD1 or TRBD2 (6 bases each). The V end was cut by 0 bases, the J end by 6 bases, with 12 bases between. CDR3 length: 14 amino acids. Germline V CDR1 and CDR2: PRHDT, FYEKMQ (reference sequence). CDR3 coding DNA: TGTGCCAGCAGCTTAGGAGGGGGGACGGGCGAGCAGTACTTC. It encodes CASSLGGGTGEQYF.

At least ten counts were recorded for this clonotype. The chain combines TRBV7-2 with TRBJ2-7; possible D gene TRBD1, 6 bases. V lost 5 bases, J lost 2 bases, and 13 bases lay in between. The CDR3 runs to 14 residues. Per the germline V gene, CDR1 is SGHTA and CDR2 is FQGNSA. The CDR3 reads CASSLAGQTYEQYF. The DNA of the CDR3 is TGTGCCAGCAGCCTGGCCGGACAGACCTACGAGCAGTACTTC. Full variable domain (remainder filled in from reference TRBV7-2 and TRBJ2-7): GAGVSQSPSNKVTEKGKDVELRCDPISGHTALYWYRQSLGQGLEFLIYFQGNSAPDKSGLPSDRFSAERTGGSVSTLTIQRTQQEDSAVYLCASSLAGQTYEQYFGPGTRLTVT.

There are a few counts of this clonotype. V is TRBV7-8 and J is TRBJ1-1; tentative D call: TRBD1 (6 bases). The V end lost 2 bases, the J end lost 1 base, and 11 bases lay between the germline ends. This CDR3 is built from 15 residues. Germline loops: CDR1 SGHVS, CDR2 FQNEAQ. The CDR3 reads CASSLSWTENTEAFF. In nucleotides, the CDR3 is TGTGCCAGCAGCTTAAGTTGGACAGAGAACACTGAAGCTTTCTTT.

This sequence joins TRBV6-2 or TRBV6-3 and TRBJ1-2, with unresolved D. V lost 2 bases and J lost 4, with 20 bases in between. This CDR3 is built from 17 residues. The germline CDR1 and CDR2 sequences are MNHEY and SVGEGT. CDR3 region: CASSYPTLIGPRYGYTF. CDR3 in DNA: TGTGCCAGCAGTTACCCCACGCTGATAGGTCCGCGCTATGGCTACACCTTC.

The chain uses TRBV30 and TRBJ2-4; the match to TRBD2 covers 13 bases. Looked up from germline, CDR1 is GTSNPN and CDR2 is SVGIG (reference sequence). The CDR3 spans 15 residues. V shed 7 bases, J shed 5 bases, and the junction held 8 bases outside the gene matches. The CDR3 nucleotides read TGTGCCTACAGACCGGGACTAGCGGGACAAAACATTCAGTACTTC. Encoded protein: CAYRPGLAGQNIQYF.

The chain uses TRBV6-1 and TRBJ2-1; 12 positions agree with TRBD2. The CDR3 has 15 amino acids. Germline V gene sequence: CDR1 MNHNS, CDR2 SASEGT. Trimming cost V 5 bases and J 8 bases; bases outside gene matches: 7. The CDR3 here is CASSIPSGRGHEQFF. CDR3 in DNA: TGTGCCAGCAGTATTCCTAGCGGGAGGGGACATGAGCAGTTCTTC.

This clonotype has only a few counts. The V call is TRBV20-1, the J call TRBJ1-4; D is unresolved. The germline V gene encodes CDR1 DFQATT and CDR2 SNEGSKA (reference sequence). This CDR3 comprises 14 residues. The V gene lost 6 bases and the J gene lost 1 base, with 12 bases spanning the gap. The DNA for the CDR3 is TGCAGTGCGATGCATCCGGGAACTAATGAAAAACTGTTTTTT. As protein: CSAMHPGTNEKLFF.

The chain uses TRBV4-2 and TRBJ2-1; 7 bases are a match to TRBD2. CDR3 length equals 16 residues. Trimming at V came to 0 bases and at J to 5 bases, leaving 7 bases not matched to a gene. Germline CDR1 LGHNA, CDR2 YNFKEQ. CDR3 amino acids: CASSQDGGGSHNEQFF. For the CDR3, the DNA is TGTGCCAGCAGCCAAGATGGCGGGGGTAGCCACAATGAGCAGTTCTTC.

The chain links TRBV7-9 to TRBJ2-1; 10 nucleotides match TRBD2. Per the germline V gene, CDR1 is SEHNR and CDR2 is FQNEAQ (reference sequence). This CDR3 is built from 15 residues. Trimming at V came to 1 base and at J to 5 bases, leaving 2 bases not matched to a gene. The CDR3: CASSLELAGNNEQFF. Written as DNA, the CDR3 is TGTGCCAGCAGCTTAGAACTAGCGGGGAACAATGAGCAGTTCTTC.

The J gene is TRBJ2-1, the V gene TRBV3-1; 10 bases map to TRBD2. V gave up 3 bases and J gave up 1 base; unmatched junction bases: 3. Per germline, CDR1 LGHDT and CDR2 YNNKEL (reference sequence). The CDR3 length is 16 residues. The CDR3 DNA sequence: TGTGCCAGCAGCCATAGCGGGGGGCCTTCCTACAATGAGCAGTTCTTC. This codes for CASSHSGGPSYNEQFF.

This chain joins TRBV12-3 or TRBV12-4 and TRBJ1-1; unclear D gene. V was cut by 7 bases and J by 1 base, with 4 bases left in between. This CDR3 region has 11 residues. CDR3 in DNA: TGTGCCAGCACTCCGAACACTGAAGCTTTCTTT. Protein product: CASTPNTEAFF.

This sequence joins TRBV28 and TRBJ2-2, with D perhaps matching TRBD1 or TRBD2 (5 bases each). CDR1 and CDR2 (germline): MDHEN, SYDVKM. Trimming shortened V by 5 bases and J by 4 bases, and 11 bases separated the two germline ends. The CDR3 is 14 amino acids. CDR3 region: CASSLGTVTGELFF. CDR3 bases: TGTGCCAGCAGTCTAGGGACGGTCACCGGGGAGCTGTTTTTT.